Shown below are 19 T cell receptor beta chains from a single sample sequenced in a study of control samples from healthy donors and cancer patients. Clones were sequenced by immunoSEQ multiplex PCR, and TCRdb holds only the in-frame ones, with some missing. The sample yields about 140,000 clones, over 85% seen once. The sample consisted of blood. These receptors were taken from a man aged 25 to 45 in good health.

This clone was seen a single time. This chain joins TRBV3-1 (or the pseudogene TRBV3-2) and TRBJ1-6; D remains ambiguous. Germline CDR1 LGHDT, CDR2 YNNKEL (reference sequence). The CDR3 runs to 13 residues. V shed 0 bases and J shed 8 bases, with 5 bases lying between them. The CDR3 loop reads CASSQEWDSPLHF. CDR3 DNA sequence: TGTGCCAGCAGCCAAGAATGGGATTCACCCCTCCACTTT.

The V call is TRBV5-1, the J call TRBJ2-7; D remains ambiguous. V was trimmed by 5 bases and J by 3 bases, leaving 12 bases between them. Germline lookup yields CDR1 SGHRS and CDR2 YFSETQ. The CDR3 consists of 13 residues. Here the CDR3 DNA reads TGCGCCAGCAGTGTTGGTCTTAACTACGAGCAGTACTTC. This sequence encodes CASSVGLNYEQYF.

V gene TRBV7-2 combines with J gene TRBJ1-1, with a possible D match to TRBD1 (5 bases). The V end lost 4 bases, the J end lost 1 base, and 10 bases lay between the germline ends. The CDR3 is made up of 14 amino acids. Germline V lookup: CDR1 SGHTA, CDR2 FQGNSA. CDR3 region: CASSYQGRNTEAFF. The CDR3 DNA sequence: TGTGCCAGCAGCTACCAGGGCAGGAACACTGAAGCTTTCTTT.

This clone was seen once. The gene calls are TRBV6-5 and TRBJ1-1; maybe TRBD1 (6 bases). Germline CDR1 MNHEY, CDR2 SVGAGI. The CDR3 sequence is 15 residues long. V lost 0 bases, J lost 0 bases, and 8 bases lay in between. CDR3 region: CASSYSGQLNTEAFF. The CDR3 DNA reads TGTGCCAGCAGTTACTCAGGACAGTTGAACACTGAAGCTTTCTTT.

The V gene is TRBV20-1, the J gene TRBJ2-1; no clear D. The CDR3 is 11 amino acids. V was clipped by 3 bases and J by 8 bases, with 8 bases between them. From germline, CDR1 is DFQATT and CDR2 SNEGSKA (reference sequence). CDR3 amino acids: CSARATHEQFF. In nucleotides, the CDR3 is TGCAGTGCTAGGGCTACTCATGAGCAGTTCTTC.

V and J are TRBV3-1 (or the pseudogene TRBV3-2) and TRBJ1-4; D might be TRBD1 (6 bases). Germline CDR1 is LGHDT and CDR2 is YNNKEL (reference sequence). This CDR3 region has 16 residues. V lost 2 bases and J lost 7, with 17 bases in between. CDR3 sequence reads: CASSQTSGGQGEKLFF. The CDR3 coding sequence is TGTGCCAGCAGCCAAACATCTGGGGGGCAAGGTGAAAAACTGTTTTTT.

This chain joins TRBV19 and TRBJ2-1; no definite D call. Germline CDR1 LNHDA, CDR2 SQIVND (reference sequence). This CDR3 comprises 15 residues. V lost 0 bases, J lost 4 bases, and 10 bases lay in between. DNA of the CDR3: TGTGCCAGTAGTATAGAAGGGTTCGAGTACAATGAGCAGTTCTTC. Its translation is CASSIEGFEYNEQFF.

V gene TRBV19 combines with J gene TRBJ1-2; 7 bases are shared with TRBD1. The V gene end was trimmed by 1 base and the J gene end by 5 bases; junction bases not matched to a gene: 13. The germline gives CDR1 LNHDA, CDR2 SQIVND (reference sequence). This CDR3 comprises 17 residues. The CDR3 here is CASSIVTTVGQQYGYTF. The CDR3 DNA reads as TGTGCCAGTAGTATAGTAACTACCGTGGGACAGCAATATGGCTACACCTTC.

The chain combines TRBV28 with TRBJ2-7; the match to TRBD1 covers 10 bases. The CDR3 consists of 15 residues. Germline loops: CDR1 MDHEN, CDR2 SYDVKM. The J segment lost 3 bases and the V segment lost 7 bases, leaving 9 bases of the junction unmatched. CDR3 in amino acids: CASKETGGRDYEQYF. The CDR3 bases are TGTGCCAGCAAGGAGACAGGGGGCCGGGACTACGAGCAGTACTTC.

V is TRBV30 and J is TRBJ2-7; D may be TRBD1 (5 bases). Trimming removed 0 bases from V and 3 bases from J, with 6 bases in between. Germline CDR1 reads GTSNPN; CDR2 reads SVGIG (reference sequence). CDR3 length: 12 amino acids. In DNA, the CDR3 is TGTGCCTGGAGTGTAGGGGACTACGAGCAGTACTTC. It specifies CAWSVGDYEQYF.

The chain joins TRBV4-1 to TRBJ2-7, with 8 bases aligning to TRBD1. J gave up 2 bases and V 4 bases, and 4 bases lay outside the gene matches. The CDR3 contains 14 residues. Germline values: CDR1 MGHRA, CDR2 YSYEKL. The CDR3 sequence is CASSPLGQAYEQYF. Here the CDR3 DNA reads TGCGCCAGCAGCCCTCTGGGACAGGCCTACGAGCAGTACTTC.

The genes are TRBV30 and TRBJ2-4, with 11 bases fitting TRBD2. V shed 0 bases and J 7 bases; nucleotides not matched to a gene: 8. CDR3 size: 16 residues. The germline CDR1 and CDR2 sequences are GTSNPN and SVGIG (reference sequence). For the CDR3, the DNA is TGTGCCTGGAGTGTATCAACTAGCGGGAGTCGGAACATTCAGTACTTC. Protein: CAWSVSTSGSRNIQYF.

This chain joins TRBV12-3 or TRBV12-4 and TRBJ1-1; no clear D gene. Trimming cost V 1 base and J 4 bases, with 4 bases left between them. There are 12 residues in the CDR3. CDR3 sequence: CASSLGVTEAFF. DNA of the CDR3: TGTGCCAGCAGTTTAGGTGTCACTGAAGCTTTCTTT.

The genes are TRBV2 and TRBJ2-3, with D tentatively TRBD1 (6 bases). The CDR3 length is 14 residues. The V gene lost 11 bases and the J gene lost 0 bases, with 15 bases spanning the gap. Germline V gene data show CDR1 as SNHLY and CDR2 as FYNNEI. The CDR3 nucleotides read TGTGCCCTAAGACAGGCGGGTAGCACAGATACGCAGTATTTT. It specifies CALRQAGSTDTQYF.

The CDR3 loop reads CASSLRWGDGYEQYF. The CDR3 region has the DNA TGTGCCAGCAGCTTAAGATGGGGAGACGGCTACGAGCAGTACTTC. The V gene is TRBV7-3, the J gene TRBJ2-7; tentative D call: TRBD2 (5 bases). This CDR3 has 15 residues. Trimming stripped 1 base from V and 3 bases from J, with 13 bases between. The germline CDR1 and CDR2 sequences are SGHTA and FQGTGA.

V and J are TRBV18 and TRBJ2-6, with 9 bases matching TRBD1. CDR3 length equals 18 residues. The V gene's germline CDR1 is KGHSH and CDR2 LQKENI. The V and J ends lost 2 bases and 2 bases, in that order; junction bases with no gene match: 7. The CDR3 DNA sequence: TGTGCCAGCTCACCAACCGGGACAGGGTTGCCTGGGGCCAACGTCCTGACTTTC. It yields the protein CASSPTGTGLPGANVLTF.

The chain uses TRBV7-9 and TRBJ1-5, with 8 nucleotides matching TRBD1. Germline loops: CDR1 SEHNR, CDR2 FQNEAQ (reference sequence). V dropped 5 bases and J dropped 4; count of bases not matched to a gene: 10. This CDR3 is built from 16 residues. The chain's CDR3 is CASSRHDRGVNQPQHF. The CDR3 DNA reads TGTGCCAGCAGCAGACATGACAGGGGCGTTAATCAGCCCCAGCATTTT.

Only a few counts were recorded for this clone. J is TRBJ2-1 and V is TRBV29-1; TRBD2 matches at 7 bases. The CDR3 is made up of 14 amino acids. V was pared by 1 base and J by 3 bases, with 3 bases of the junction left unmatched. Germline V lookup: CDR1 SQVTM, CDR2 ANQGSEA. CDR3 loop: CSVEGAGVYNEQFF. CDR3 bases: TGCAGCGTTGAAGGGGCGGGAGTCTACAATGAGCAGTTCTTC.

J is TRBJ2-2 and V is TRBV11-3; D is possibly TRBD1 (7 bases). The germline V gene encodes CDR1 SGHNT and CDR2 YENEEA. The CDR3 runs to 15 residues. Trimming left V 6 bases short and J 2 bases short, with 13 bases between. Here the CDR3 DNA reads TGTGCCAGCAGTCCTCAGGGGGGAAACACCGGGGAGCTGTTTTTT. Protein sequence: CASSPQGGNTGELFF.